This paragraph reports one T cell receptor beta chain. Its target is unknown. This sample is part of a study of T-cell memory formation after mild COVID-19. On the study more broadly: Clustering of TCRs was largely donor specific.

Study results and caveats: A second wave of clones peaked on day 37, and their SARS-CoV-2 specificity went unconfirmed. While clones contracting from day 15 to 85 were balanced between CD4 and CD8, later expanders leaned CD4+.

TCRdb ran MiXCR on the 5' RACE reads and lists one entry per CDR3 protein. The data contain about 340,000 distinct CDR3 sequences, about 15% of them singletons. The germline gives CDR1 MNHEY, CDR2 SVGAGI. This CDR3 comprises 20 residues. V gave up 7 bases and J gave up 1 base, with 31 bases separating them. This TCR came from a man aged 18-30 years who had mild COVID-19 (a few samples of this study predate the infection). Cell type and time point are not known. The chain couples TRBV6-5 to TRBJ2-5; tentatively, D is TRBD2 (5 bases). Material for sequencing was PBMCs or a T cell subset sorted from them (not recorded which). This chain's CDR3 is CASTVSTPYVGSFAQETQYF. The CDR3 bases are TGTGCCAGCACGGTCTCTACCCCTTATGTAGGGAGTTTTGCCCAAGAGACCCAGTACTTC.